A selection of T cell receptor beta chains follows, all from one sample in a study of T cells in Graves' hyperthyroidism and ophthalmopathy. TCRdb re-analysed the multiplex PCR reads in MiXCR, keeping a single row per CDR3 protein. This repertoire shows more than 300,000 distinct CDR3 sequences, approximately 18% found once; its top ten account for 34%. The specimen was blood. The source of these receptors is a woman aged 30 to 39 with Graves' hyperthyroidism that later progressed to Graves' ophthalmopathy. Each CDR3 is given with its conserved first and last residue. A D gene is named only where the DNA matches it firmly. The size of a clone is reported for some rows only, either as once, few or many, or as a class for expanded clones.

J gene | V gene | clone size | D gene | CDR3 protein | CDR3 DNA
TRBJ1-5 | TRBV4-1 | few | . | CASSQVPTGYQPQHF | TGCGCCAGCAGCCAAGTCCCGACAGGATATCAGCCCCAGCATTTT
TRBJ2-1 | TRBV9 | many | . | CASSVGGSWGSYNEQFF | TGTGCCAGCAGCGTAGGAGGCAGTTGGGGCTCCTACAATGAGCAGTTCTTC
TRBJ2-1 | TRBV28 | . | . | CASSYDASYNERFF | TGTGCCAGCAGCTACGACGCCTCCTACAATGAGCGGTTCTTC
TRBJ2-7 | TRBV20-1 | many | TRBD2 | CSAPRPSGVSYEQYF | TGCAGTGCTCCGCGTCCTAGCGGGGTTTCCTACGAGCAGTACTTC
TRBJ2-1 | TRBV7-9 | many | TRBD1 | CASSFGTGGNEQFF | TGTGCCAGCAGCTTCGGGACAGGGGGCAATGAGCAGTTCTTC
TRBJ1-4 | TRBV19 | . | TRBD1 | CASSKEPGQGSEKLFF | TGTGCCAGTAGTAAAGAACCGGGACAGGGGAGTGAAAAACTGTTTTTT
TRBJ1-1 | TRBV11-1 | . | . | CASSSSRGASDTDAFF | TGTGCCAGCAGCTCATCCCGGGGAGCCTCAGACACTGACGCTTTCTTT
TRBJ1-1 | TRBV28 | many | TRBD1 | CASSFSGQGAPMNTEAFF | TGTGCCAGCAGTTTCTCTGGACAGGGGGCACCAATGAACACTGAAGCTTTCTTT
TRBJ1-6 | TRBV5-6 | few | . | CASSFFLHDDSPLHF | TGTGCCAGCAGCTTTTTCCTCCACGACGATTCACCCCTCCACTTT
TRBJ2-5 | TRBV9 | few | TRBD1 | CASSAGQGSSETQYF | TGTGCCAGCAGCGCAGGACAGGGGAGTTCAGAGACCCAGTACTTC
TRBJ1-2 | TRBV12-3/TRBV12-4 | many | . | CASSDSALLYGYTF | TGTGCCAGCAGTGACAGTGCCCTCCTCTATGGCTACACCTTC
TRBJ1-1 | TRBV27 | many | . | CASSFVGYRDTEAFF | TGTGCCAGCAGTTTTGTGGGGTATCGGGACACTGAAGCTTTCTTT
TRBJ2-7 | TRBV4-1 | . | TRBD2 | CASSQGQFGLAGSYEQYF | TGCGCCAGCAGCCAAGGGCAATTCGGCCTAGCGGGCTCCTACGAGCAGTACTTC
TRBJ2-7 | TRBV3-1 | many | TRBD2 | CASSQDGWLAGVYEQYF | TGTGCCAGCAGCCAAGATGGGTGGCTAGCGGGAGTCTACGAGCAGTACTTC
TRBJ1-6 | TRBV12-3/TRBV12-4 | . | TRBD1 | CASGKQGLGGSPLHF | TGTGCCAGCGGCAAACAGGGGCTTGGGGGTTCACCCCTCCACTTT
TRBJ1-6 | TRBV7-9 | many | TRBD1 | CASSREAGQHNSPLHF | TGTGCCAGCAGCCGAGAGGCGGGACAGCATAATTCACCCCTCCACTTT
TRBJ2-4 | TRBV19 | few | . | CASSIRVDGAKNIQYF | TGTGCCAGTAGTATTCGGGTCGACGGGGCTAAAAACATTCAGTACTTC
TRBJ1-6 | TRBV10-3 | few | . | CVISPSGDSYNSPLHF | TGTGTCATCAGCCCGTCGGGAGACTCCTATAATTCACCCCTCCACTTT
TRBJ2-2 | TRBV19 | few | TRBD1 | CASSPRQGLNTGELFF | TGTGCCAGTAGTCCCCGACAGGGCCTGAACACCGGGGAGCTGTTTTTT
TRBJ2-1 | TRBV15 | many | . | CATSKGDEQFF | TGTGCCACCAGCAAGGGTGATGAGCAGTTCTTC
TRBJ2-3 | TRBV19 | . | . | CASSISLTADTQYF | TGTGCCAGTAGTATTAGCTTAACTGCAGATACGCAGTATTTT
TRBJ2-3 | TRBV11-2 | many | TRBD2 | CASSAKSGGTTSTDTQYF | TGTGCCAGCAGCGCCAAGTCGGGGGGGACGACGTCCACAGATACGCAGTATTTT
TRBJ1-5 | TRBV19 | few | . | CASSINWGNQPQHF | TGTGCCAGTAGTATCAATTGGGGCAATCAGCCCCAGCATTTT
TRBJ2-7 | TRBV3-1 | many | . | CASSQGLGWAYEQYF | TGTGCCAGCAGCCAAGGCCTAGGGTGGGCCTACGAGCAGTACTTC
TRBJ1-1 | TRBV5-1 | few | . | CASSPRGGADTEAFF | TGCGCCAGCAGCCCCCGGGGGGGGGCGGACACTGAAGCTTTCTTT
TRBJ2-2 | TRBV27 | many | . | CASSLSGELFF | TGTGCCAGCAGTTTATCCGGGGAGCTGTTTTTT
TRBJ1-2 | TRBV12-3/TRBV12-4 | many | . | CASSLVSPTYGYTF | TGTGCCAGCAGCCTTGTTAGCCCAACCTATGGCTACACCTTC
TRBJ2-3 | TRBV12-3/TRBV12-4 | . | TRBD2 | CASSFGRDYSTDTQYF | TGTGCCAGCAGTTTTGGTCGGGACTATAGCACAGATACGCAGTATTTT